The 7 T cell receptor beta chains below were found in one sample sequenced in a study of post-analysis software for immune sequencing data. Study-level points and caveats: In patients, TRBV5-6, TRBV5-1 and TRBV20-1 belonged to five TRBV segments found more frequently than in controls.

Their target antigens are unknown. cDNA libraries for TCR beta contained unique molecular identifiers. TCRdb re-called the PCR reads through MiXCR, storing one row per CDR3 protein. The sample includes about 200,000 distinct CDR3 sequences, about 30% of them seen just once. Sequenced: blood. Receptor source: a girl aged 2 to 17 with multiple sclerosis.

This chain joins TRBV28 and TRBJ2-4; TRBD1 matches at 8 bases. J lost 5 bases, V lost 7 bases, and 10 bases had no gene match. CDR3 length: 15 residues. Germline V lookup: CDR1 MDHEN, CDR2 SYDVKM. Written as DNA, the CDR3 is TGTGCCAGCACCCTCCCCGGGACAGGCCAAAACATTCAGTACTTC. This gives the protein CASTLPGTGQNIQYF.

In this sample, this clonotype turned up many times. V is TRBV20-1 and J is TRBJ2-5; D uncertain. Per the germline V gene, CDR1 is DFQATT and CDR2 is SNEGSKA (reference sequence). The CDR3 runs 12 residues. V shed 6 bases and J shed 0 bases, with 8 bases lying between them. The CDR3: CSADGDQETQYF. CDR3 in DNA: TGCAGTGCCGACGGAGACCAAGAGACCCAGTACTTC.

This clonotype occurred many times. V usage is TRBV7-3 and J usage is TRBJ2-1, with 8 bases lining up with TRBD2. Germline CDR1 is SGHTA and CDR2 is FQGTGA. The CDR3 sequence is 14 residues long. Losses at the gene ends were 2 bases for V and 6 bases for J; bases not matched to a gene: 3. DNA of the CDR3: TGTGCCAGCAGCTTAGAGCGGGGGAGCAATGAGCAGTTCTTC. It encodes CASSLERGSNEQFF.

This chain joins TRBV25-1 and TRBJ1-2, with 8 positions matching TRBD1. V lost 2 bases and J lost 8; bases outside the gene matches: 4. The CDR3 sequence is 13 residues long. Germline CDR1 and CDR2: MGHDK and SYGVNS. The CDR3, as DNA: TGTGCCAGCAGTGAACGGACAGGGTTGGGCTACACCTTC. Residues: CASSERTGLGYTF.

The table lists this clonotype with many counts. V gene TRBV18 combines with J gene TRBJ1-2; D possibly corresponds to TRBD1 (6 bases). Germline V gene lookup returns CDR1 KGHSH and CDR2 LQKENI. The germline V and J ends were trimmed by 4 bases and 3 bases, with 15 bases remaining between them. This CDR3 comprises 15 residues. The CDR3 nucleotides read TGTGCCAGCTCACAACAACAGGGAGGCGACTATGGCTACACCTTC. Protein product: CASSQQQGGDYGYTF.

This clonotype was seen a few times. This rearrangement joins TRBV7-2 to TRBJ2-7; TRBD2 matches at 14 bases. This CDR3 is built from 17 residues. Germline V gene sequence: CDR1 SGHTA, CDR2 FQGNSA. Trimming at V came to 6 bases and at J to 2 bases, leaving 9 bases not matched to a gene. CDR3 region: CASRQGLAGANPYEQYF. DNA for the CDR3: TGTGCCAGCAGACAGGGACTAGCGGGGGCCAACCCCTACGAGCAGTACTTC.

This clonotype was detected many times. V and J are TRBV20-1 and TRBJ2-1; perhaps D is TRBD1 or TRBD2 (5 bases each). Germline CDR1 DFQATT, CDR2 SNEGSKA (reference sequence). With 6 bases removed from V and 8 bases from J, the gap between germline ends came to 20 bases. CDR3 length: 14 amino acids. CDR3 in amino acids: CSAQPGPHGHEQFF. Written as DNA, the CDR3 is TGCAGTGCCCAACCGGGACCCCATGGTCATGAGCAGTTCTTC.